One sample yielded the 28 T cell receptor beta chains listed below, sequenced in a study of blood T cell repertoires in COVID-19. Only in-frame clones appear in the TCRdb table, and some are missing; sequencing was by immunoSEQ multiplex PCR. This sample has tens of thousands of clones, with 84% found just once. Sequencing was carried out using peripheral blood. These receptors all come from a human donor in a cohort sampled during active COVID-19.

The rearrangement uses TRBV6-2 or TRBV6-3 and TRBJ2-7; the D is unclear. From germline, CDR1 is MNHEY and CDR2 SVGEGT. The V end lost 5 bases, the J end lost 2 bases, and 4 bases lay between the germline ends. The CDR3 has 11 residues. The CDR3 here is CASSPAYEQYF. The CDR3 DNA reads as TGTGCCAGCAGTCCCGCCTACGAGCAGTACTTC.

The rearrangement uses TRBV11-3 and TRBJ1-1; TRBD1 is a possible D gene (5 bases). In germline, CDR1 is SGHNT, CDR2 YENEEA. This CDR3 spans 15 amino acids. V was trimmed by 1 base and J by 4 bases, leaving 13 bases between them. The CDR3 bases are TGTGCCAGCAGCTTAGTCCCGGGGGAAAGCACTGAAGCTTTCTTT. It specifies CASSLVPGESTEAFF.

The rearrangement uses TRBV5-5 and TRBJ1-4; possibly TRBD1 for D (5 bases). CDR3 size: 14 residues. CDR1 is SGHKS and CDR2 is YYEKEE in the germline V gene (reference sequence). V was trimmed by 4 bases and J by 8 bases, leaving 15 bases between them. The CDR3 region is CASSRGGGFEKLFF. The CDR3 coding sequence is TGTGCCAGCAGCCGGGGCGGAGGGTTCGAAAAACTGTTTTTT.

CDR3 DNA: TGTGCCAGCAGCTTAATGCAGGGGGTTACTAACTATGGCTACACCTTC. Its protein product is CASSLMQGVTNYGYTF. This chain connects TRBV7-2 to TRBJ1-2, with TRBD1 matching 7 bases. Germline values: CDR1 SGHTA, CDR2 FQGNSA. CDR3 length equals 16 residues. J was trimmed by 0 bases and V by 2 bases; bases with no gene match: 6.

The chain recombines TRBV28 with TRBJ1-6, with D unresolved. The V gene lost 3 bases and the J gene lost 6 bases, with 15 bases spanning the gap. Germline CDR1 is MDHEN and CDR2 is SYDVKM. CDR3 length: 16 residues. Here the CDR3 DNA reads TGTGCCAGCAGTTTCCCCTCGAACATTGTTAATTCACCCCTCCACTTT. This gives the protein CASSFPSNIVNSPLHF.

The chain has TRBV5-1 and TRBJ1-6; 9 positions agree with TRBD1. V was pared by 1 base and J by 10 bases, with 6 bases of the junction left unmatched. The CDR3 length is 15 residues. Germline-derived CDR1 and CDR2 are SGHRS and YFSETQ. CDR3 in DNA: TGCGCCAGCAGCTTGTCCGGGACAGGGAGATCACCCCTCCACTTT. Translated: CASSLSGTGRSPLHF.

In this sample, this clone turned up a few times. The V and J genes are TRBV28 and TRBJ1-2; a possible D gene is TRBD1 (6 bases). The germline gives CDR1 MDHEN, CDR2 SYDVKM. Trimming cost V 6 bases and J 5 bases, with 16 bases left between them. The CDR3 covers 14 residues. CDR3 sequence (DNA): TGTGCCAGCAGACGAGGGGGAAGACCTTATGGCTACACCTTC. Its protein product is CASRRGGRPYGYTF.

This clone was observed a few times. The chain joins TRBV6-1 to TRBJ2-7, with 10 bases fitting TRBD1. V lost 2 bases, J lost 11 bases, and 6 bases stayed unmatched. This CDR3 is built from 13 residues. Germline V gene data show CDR1 as MNHNS and CDR2 as SASEGT. The CDR3 DNA reads TGTGCCAGCAGTGAAATTCTCGGGACAGGGGAGTACTTC. Protein: CASSEILGTGEYF.

The chain couples TRBV5-1 to TRBJ2-5; TRBD2 aligns across 7 bases. V shed 4 bases, J shed 2 bases, and the junction held 11 bases outside the gene matches. The CDR3 length is 16 residues. CDR1 and CDR2 (germline): SGHRS, YFSETQ. This chain's CDR3 is CASSQQPAGMQETQYF. The CDR3 nucleotides are TGCGCCAGCAGCCAACAGCCAGCGGGGATGCAAGAGACCCAGTACTTC.

This chain connects TRBV7-9 to TRBJ1-1; possibly TRBD1 for D (5 bases). The germline V gene has CDR1 SEHNR and CDR2 FQNEAQ (reference sequence). This CDR3 is built from 14 residues. Trimming cost V 9 bases and J 0 bases, with 14 bases left between them. CDR3 DNA: TGTGCCAGTACTGGAGGGGCCGTGAACACTGAAGCTTTCTTT. It encodes CASTGGAVNTEAFF. Together with reference TRBV7-9 and TRBJ1-1, the CDR3 gives the full variable domain: DTGVSQNPRHKITKRGQNVTFRCDPISEHNRLYWYRQTLGQGPEFLTYFQNEAQLEKSRLLSDRFSAERPKGSFSTLEIQRTEQGDSAMYLCASTGGAVNTEAFFGQGTRLTVV.

The chain is built from TRBV11-2 and TRBJ2-7; D is possibly TRBD2 (6 bases). CDR3 length: 12 amino acids. With 8 bases removed from V and 1 base from J, the gap between germline ends came to 9 bases. Germline V CDR1 and CDR2: SGHAT, FQNNGV. DNA for the CDR3: TGTGCCAGCGGGACTGGGTCCTACGAGCAGTACTTC. It encodes CASGTGSYEQYF.

The chain joins TRBV2 to TRBJ2-3, with D tentatively TRBD1 (5 bases). Germline V CDR1 and CDR2: SNHLY, FYNNEI. The CDR3 runs to 15 residues. The V end was cut by 7 bases, the J end by 1 base, with 15 bases between. For the CDR3, the DNA is TGTGCCAGCAAAGGGGTAGAAGATGGCACAGATACGCAGTATTTT. Protein sequence: CASKGVEDGTDTQYF. Drawing the rest from reference TRBV2 and TRBJ2-3, the complete variable domain is EPEVTQTPSHQVTQMGQEVILRCVPISNHLYFYWYRQILGQKVEFLVSFYNNEISEKSEIFDDQFSVERPDGSNFTLKIRSTKLEDSAMYFCASKGVEDGTDTQYFGPGTRLTVL.

The rearrangement uses TRBV4-1 and TRBJ1-5; TRBD1 matches 9 bases. The CDR3 contains 15 residues. CDR1 is MGHRA and CDR2 is YSYEKL in the germline V gene. The V and J ends lost 0 bases and 4 bases, in that order; junction bases with no gene match: 1. The CDR3 here is CASSQDGTGNQPQHF. Here the CDR3 DNA reads TGCGCCAGCAGCCAAGACGGGACAGGGAATCAGCCCCAGCATTTT.

The V and J genes are TRBV2 and TRBJ2-1, with D hard to call. The CDR3 consists of 14 residues. From germline, CDR1 is SNHLY and CDR2 FYNNEI. The V end lost 3 bases, the J end lost 5 bases, and 11 bases lay between the germline ends. The CDR3 DNA sequence: TGTGCCAGCAGTGATCAGGCTGCCAACAATGAGCAGTTCTTC. Encoded protein: CASSDQAANNEQFF.

The chain combines TRBV3-1 (or the pseudogene TRBV3-2) with TRBJ2-4; TRBD1 matches 7 bases. The CDR3 extends over 15 amino acids. With V trimmed by 2 bases and J by 2 bases, 3 bases remained unmatched. In germline, CDR1 is LGHDT, CDR2 YNNKEL (reference sequence). DNA of the CDR3: TGTGCCAGCAGCCAACGACAGGGTACCAAAAACATTCAGTACTTC. Its translation is CASSQRQGTKNIQYF.

The chain is built from TRBV24-1 and TRBJ2-7, with a tentative D call TRBD1 (6 bases). CDR1 and CDR2 (germline): KGHDR, SFDVKD. The V and J ends lost 7 bases and 5 bases respectively, with 32 bases between them. This CDR3 has 19 residues. CDR3 in amino acids: CATSCPPGQASCRSNEQYF. In DNA form, the CDR3 reads TGTGCCACCAGCTGCCCCCCGGGACAAGCCTCCTGCCGCTCGAACGAGCAGTACTTC.

The V call is TRBV7-6, the J call TRBJ1-2; D is perhaps TRBD1 (5 bases). Trimming left V 1 base short and J 0 bases short, with 9 bases between. The CDR3 spans 15 residues. CDR1 and CDR2 from the germline V gene are SGHVS and FNYEAQ. Here the CDR3 reads CASSLGQNANYGYTF. DNA of the CDR3: TGTGCCAGCAGCTTAGGACAGAACGCTAACTATGGCTACACCTTC.

The J gene is TRBJ1-2, the V gene TRBV5-4, with 12 positions matching TRBD1. This CDR3 has 16 residues. J was trimmed by 4 bases and V by 4 bases; bases with no gene match: 8. CDR1 is SGHNT and CDR2 is YYREEE in the germline V gene (reference sequence). CDR3 in DNA: TGTGCCAGCAGCATCCGGGACAGGGGGCGTTTCTATGGCTACACCTTC. This codes for CASSIRDRGRFYGYTF.

This chain connects TRBV5-6 to TRBJ1-1, with 10 bases that match TRBD1. The CDR3 extends over 14 amino acids. Germline CDR1 and CDR2: SGHDT and YYEEEE. After removal of 4 bases from V and 8 bases from J, the junction contained 8 bases not matched to a gene. CDR3 sequence reads: CASSRRDRGGEAFF. CDR3 DNA: TGTGCCAGCAGCAGAAGGGACAGGGGAGGCGAAGCTTTCTTT.

This CDR3 reads CASSFGLAGEQETQYF. CDR3 DNA: TGTGCCAGCAGCTTCGGACTAGCGGGGGAGCAAGAGACCCAGTACTTC. V and J are TRBV7-9 and TRBJ2-5, with TRBD2 matching over 13 bases. V was pared by 3 bases and J by 2 bases, with 3 bases of the junction left unmatched. This CDR3 has 16 amino acids. CDR1 and CDR2 (germline): SEHNR, FQNEAQ (reference sequence).

Comments on this clone: Other DNA sequences within the sample encode an identical CDR3. The chain is built from TRBV19 and TRBJ2-2; 8 bases are shared with TRBD1. CDR3 size: 16 residues. Unmatched junction bases numbered 10, after V lost 6 bases and J lost 4 bases. The germline gives CDR1 LNHDA, CDR2 SQIVND (reference sequence). The DNA for the CDR3 is TGTGCCAGTAGACTGGGGCAGGGGGCGATCACCGGGGAGCTGTTTTTT. This codes for CASRLGQGAITGELFF.

The chain recombines TRBV3-1 (or the pseudogene TRBV3-2) with TRBJ2-5, with a tentative D call TRBD1 (6 bases). With 4 bases removed from V and 7 bases from J, the gap between germline ends came to 16 bases. Per the germline V gene, CDR1 is LGHDT and CDR2 is YNNKEL (reference sequence). CDR3 size: 14 residues. The CDR3 spells CASSPSGVGGTQYF. The CDR3 nucleotides read TGTGCCAGCAGCCCCTCAGGGGTGGGTGGGACCCAGTACTTC.

The chain links TRBV7-8 to TRBJ2-3; 7 nucleotides line up with TRBD2. The V segment lost 4 bases and the J segment 0 bases; nucleotides outside the gene matches: 7. The CDR3 covers 16 residues. Germline V gene data show CDR1 as SGHVS and CDR2 as FQNEAQ. CDR3 in DNA: TGTGCCAGCAGCTCAAGCGGGGCCCTTAGCACAGATACGCAGTATTTT. Protein: CASSSSGALSTDTQYF.

V gene TRBV6-6 combines with J gene TRBJ1-6; 7 nucleotides line up with TRBD1. The CDR3 extends over 15 amino acids. Germline loops: CDR1 MNHNY, CDR2 SVGAGI (reference sequence). Unmatched junction bases numbered 3, after V lost 4 bases and J lost 3 bases. CDR3 protein: CASSLQGNYNSPLHF. For the CDR3, the DNA is TGTGCCAGCAGTTTACAGGGGAACTATAATTCACCCCTCCACTTT.

V is TRBV24-1 and J is TRBJ1-2; 8 nucleotides agree with TRBD1. V gave up 4 bases and J gave up 8 bases; unmatched junction bases: 8. Per germline, CDR1 KGHDR and CDR2 SFDVKD. The CDR3 sequence is 14 residues long. The CDR3 loop reads CATSDSDRVRGYTF. Written as DNA, the CDR3 is TGTGCCACCAGTGACTCGGACAGGGTCAGAGGCTACACCTTC.

This rearrangement joins TRBV28 to TRBJ2-2; 10 nucleotides match TRBD2. The CDR3 runs to 14 residues. The V segment lost 8 bases and the J segment 6 bases; nucleotides outside the gene matches: 6. Germline V CDR1 and CDR2: MDHEN, SYDVKM. The DNA of the CDR3 is TGTGCCAGCTTTACTAGCGGGGCTGCCGGGGAGCTGTTTTTT. Its protein product is CASFTSGAAGELFF.

In this sample, this clone turned up once. The gene calls are TRBV9 and TRBJ1-2, with D perhaps matching TRBD1 (6 bases). Germline V lookup: CDR1 SGDLS, CDR2 YYNGEE. The CDR3 extends over 15 amino acids. The V end lost 3 bases, the J end lost 0 bases, and 12 bases lay between the germline ends. CDR3 DNA: TGTGCCAGCAGCGGGGGACAAGCGACTAACTATGGCTACACCTTC. Protein product: CASSGGQATNYGYTF.

V and J are TRBV9 and TRBJ2-7, with 11 positions matching TRBD1. This CDR3 region has 16 residues. Germline CDR1 reads SGDLS; CDR2 reads YYNGEE. Losses at the gene ends were 0 bases for V and 3 bases for J; bases not matched to a gene: 5. CDR3: CASSVGDRGALYEQYF. The CDR3 nucleotides read TGTGCCAGCAGCGTAGGGGACAGGGGGGCCCTCTACGAGCAGTACTTC. The full variable domain, its missing parts supplied by reference TRBV9 and TRBJ2-7, is DSGVTQTPKHLITATGQRVTLRCSPRSGDLSVYWYQQSLDQGLQFLIQYYNGEERAKGNILERFSAQQFPDLHSELNLSSLELGDSALYFCASSVGDRGALYEQYFGPGTRLTVT.